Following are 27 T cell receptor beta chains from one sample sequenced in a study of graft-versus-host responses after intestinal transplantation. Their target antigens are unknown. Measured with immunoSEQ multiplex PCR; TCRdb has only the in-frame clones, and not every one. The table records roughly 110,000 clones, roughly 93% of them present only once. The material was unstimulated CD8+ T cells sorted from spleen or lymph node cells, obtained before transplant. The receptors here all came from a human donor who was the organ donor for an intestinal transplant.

The CDR3 is CASSRLASNEQFF. The DNA of the CDR3 is TGTGCCAGCAGCCGACTAGCATCAAATGAGCAGTTCTTC. The rearrangement uses TRBV2 and TRBJ2-1, with 7 bases aligning to TRBD2. Germline lookup yields CDR1 SNHLY and CDR2 FYNNEI. Trimming at V came to 6 bases and at J to 7 bases, leaving 6 bases not matched to a gene. The CDR3 sequence is 13 residues long.

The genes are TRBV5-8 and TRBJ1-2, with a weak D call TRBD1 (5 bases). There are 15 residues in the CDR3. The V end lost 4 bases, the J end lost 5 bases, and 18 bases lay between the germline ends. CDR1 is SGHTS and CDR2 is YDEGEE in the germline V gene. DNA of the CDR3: TGTGCCAGCAGCCAAGCCGGGACTGACTTATATGGCTACACCTTC. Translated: CASSQAGTDLYGYTF.

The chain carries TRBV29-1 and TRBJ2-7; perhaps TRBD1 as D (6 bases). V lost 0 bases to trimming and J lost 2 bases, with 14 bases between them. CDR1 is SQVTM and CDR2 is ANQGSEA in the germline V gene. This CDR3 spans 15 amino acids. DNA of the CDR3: TGCAGCGTTGAAGATCATGAGACAGGCGCCTACGAGCAGTACTTC. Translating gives CSVEDHETGAYEQYF.

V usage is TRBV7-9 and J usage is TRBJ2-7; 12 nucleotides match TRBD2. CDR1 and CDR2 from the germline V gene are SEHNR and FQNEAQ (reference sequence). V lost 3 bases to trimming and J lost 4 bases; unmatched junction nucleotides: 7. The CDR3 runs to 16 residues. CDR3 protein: CASSFPYGTSGYEQYF. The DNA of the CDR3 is TGTGCCAGCAGCTTCCCCTATGGGACTAGCGGGTACGAGCAGTACTTC.

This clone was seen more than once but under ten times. CDR3 in amino acids: CASSQDSAGGNEQFF. CDR3 DNA: TGCGCCAGCAGCCAAGACTCCGCGGGAGGCAATGAGCAGTTCTTC. The rearrangement links TRBV4-3 to TRBJ2-1, with 8 bases aligning to TRBD2. V gave up 0 bases and J gave up 6 bases; unmatched junction bases: 4. The CDR3 has 15 amino acids. The germline V gene has CDR1 LGHNA and CDR2 YSLEER.

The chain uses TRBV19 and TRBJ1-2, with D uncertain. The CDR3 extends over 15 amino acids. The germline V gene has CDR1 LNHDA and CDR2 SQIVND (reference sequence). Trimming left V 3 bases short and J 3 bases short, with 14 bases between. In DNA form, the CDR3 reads TGTGCCAGTAGTATCATCTCGCGCGGGTACTATGGCTACACCTTC. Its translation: CASSIISRGYYGYTF.

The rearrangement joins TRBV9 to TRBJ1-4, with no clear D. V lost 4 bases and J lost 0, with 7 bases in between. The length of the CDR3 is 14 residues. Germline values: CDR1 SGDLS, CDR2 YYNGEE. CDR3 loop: CASSPQSTNEKLFF. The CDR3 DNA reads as TGTGCCAGCAGCCCCCAGTCAACTAATGAAAAACTGTTTTTT.

CDR3: CASYRDSYEQYF. CDR3 nucleotides: TGCGCCAGCTACCGGGACAGCTACGAGCAGTACTTC. The chain links TRBV23-1 to TRBJ2-7; 7 bases match TRBD1. TRBV23-1 is labeled an ORF, and its function is uncertain. V lost 8 bases and J lost 3; bases outside the gene matches: 4. The CDR3 covers 12 residues.

The CDR3 nucleotides read TGTGCCAGCAGCCTTACCGGGACAGGGTACGAGCAGTACTTC. Translating it yields CASSLTGTGYEQYF. The J gene is TRBJ2-5, the V gene TRBV7-9, with 9 bases matching TRBD1. TRBJ2-7 matches the DNA end more closely, so the J call is doubtful. CDR1 is SEHNR and CDR2 is FQNEAQ in the germline V gene (reference sequence). The CDR3 loop spans 14 amino acids.

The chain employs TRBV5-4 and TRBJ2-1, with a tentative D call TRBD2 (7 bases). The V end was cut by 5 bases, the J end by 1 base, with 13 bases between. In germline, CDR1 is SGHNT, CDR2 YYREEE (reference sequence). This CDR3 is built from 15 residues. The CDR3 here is CASRIRGASYNEQFF. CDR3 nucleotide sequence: TGTGCCAGCAGGATCCGGGGGGCATCCTACAATGAGCAGTTCTTC. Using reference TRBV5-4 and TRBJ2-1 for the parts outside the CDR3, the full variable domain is ETGVTQSPTHLIKTRGQQVTLRCSSQSGHNTVSWYQQALGQGPQFIFQYYREEENGRGNFPPRFSGLQFPNYSSELNVNALELDDSALYLCASRIRGASYNEQFFGPGTRLTVL.

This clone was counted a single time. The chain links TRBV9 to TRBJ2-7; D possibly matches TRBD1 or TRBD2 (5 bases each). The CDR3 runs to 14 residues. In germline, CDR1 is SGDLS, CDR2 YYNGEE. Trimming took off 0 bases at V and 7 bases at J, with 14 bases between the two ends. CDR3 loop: CASSVAGTAKEQYF. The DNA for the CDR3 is TGTGCCAGCAGCGTAGCGGGGACGGCGAAAGAGCAGTACTTC.

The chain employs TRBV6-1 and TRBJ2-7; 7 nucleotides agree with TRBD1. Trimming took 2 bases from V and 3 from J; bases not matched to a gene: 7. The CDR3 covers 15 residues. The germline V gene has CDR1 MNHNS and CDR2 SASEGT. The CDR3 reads CASSEIFRDSYEQYF. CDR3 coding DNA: TGTGCCAGCAGTGAAATTTTTCGGGACAGCTACGAGCAGTACTTC.

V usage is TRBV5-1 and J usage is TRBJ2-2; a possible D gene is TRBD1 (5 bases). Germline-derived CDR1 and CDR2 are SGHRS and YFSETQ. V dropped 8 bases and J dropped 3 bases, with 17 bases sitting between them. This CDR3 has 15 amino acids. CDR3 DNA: TGCGCCAGACAGGTGTCCCTAGACCACACCGGGGAGCTGTTTTTT. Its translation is CARQVSLDHTGELFF.

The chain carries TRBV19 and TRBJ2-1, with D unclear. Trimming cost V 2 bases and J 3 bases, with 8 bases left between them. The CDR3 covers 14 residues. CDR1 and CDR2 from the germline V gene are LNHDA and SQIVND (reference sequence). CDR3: CASSITGYYNEQFF. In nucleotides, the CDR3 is TGTGCCAGTAGTATAACCGGATACTACAATGAGCAGTTCTTC. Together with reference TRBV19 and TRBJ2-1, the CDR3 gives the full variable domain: DGGITQSPKYLFRKEGQNVTLSCEQNLNHDAMYWYRQDPGQGLRLIYYSQIVNDFQKGDIAEGYSVSREKKESFPLTVTSAQKNPTAFYLCASSITGYYNEQFFGPGTRLTVL.

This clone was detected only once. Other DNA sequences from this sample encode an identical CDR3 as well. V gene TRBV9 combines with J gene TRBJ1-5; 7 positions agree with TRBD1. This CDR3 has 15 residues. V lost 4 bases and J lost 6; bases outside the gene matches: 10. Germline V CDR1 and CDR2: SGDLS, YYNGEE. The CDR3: CASSRGRGGTQPQHF. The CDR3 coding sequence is TGTGCCAGCAGCCGTGGCAGGGGGGGGACTCAGCCCCAGCATTTT.

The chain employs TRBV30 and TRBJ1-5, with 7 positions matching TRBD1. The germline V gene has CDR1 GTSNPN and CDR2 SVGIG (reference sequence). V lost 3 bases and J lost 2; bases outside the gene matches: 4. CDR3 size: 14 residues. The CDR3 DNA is TGTGCCTGGAGCGACGGACAGGGCAATCAGCCCCAGCATTTT. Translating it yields CAWSDGQGNQPQHF.

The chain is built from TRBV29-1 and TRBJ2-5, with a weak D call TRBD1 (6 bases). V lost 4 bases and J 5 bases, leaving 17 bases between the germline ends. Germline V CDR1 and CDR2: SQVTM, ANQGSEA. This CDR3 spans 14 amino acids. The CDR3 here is CSVVGLGAGETQYF. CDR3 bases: TGCAGCGTTGTAGGGTTGGGGGCAGGGGAGACCCAGTACTTC.

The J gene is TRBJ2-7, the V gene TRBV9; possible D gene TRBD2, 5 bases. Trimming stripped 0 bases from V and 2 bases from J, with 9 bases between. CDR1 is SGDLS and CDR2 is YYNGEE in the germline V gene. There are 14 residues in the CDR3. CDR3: CASSVGSAAYEQYF. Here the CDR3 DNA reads TGTGCCAGCAGCGTAGGTAGCGCCGCCTACGAGCAGTACTTC.

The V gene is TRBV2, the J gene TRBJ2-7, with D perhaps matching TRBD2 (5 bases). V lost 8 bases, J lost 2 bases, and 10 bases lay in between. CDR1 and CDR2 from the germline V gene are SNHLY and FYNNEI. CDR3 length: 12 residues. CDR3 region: CASLDSPYEQYF. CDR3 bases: TGTGCCAGCCTGGACTCCCCCTACGAGCAGTACTTC. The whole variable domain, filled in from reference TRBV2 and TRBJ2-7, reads EPEVTQTPSHQVTQMGQEVILRCVPISNHLYFYWYRQILGQKVEFLVSFYNNEISEKSEIFDDQFSVERPDGSNFTLKIRSTKLEDSAMYFCASLDSPYEQYFGPGTRLTVT.

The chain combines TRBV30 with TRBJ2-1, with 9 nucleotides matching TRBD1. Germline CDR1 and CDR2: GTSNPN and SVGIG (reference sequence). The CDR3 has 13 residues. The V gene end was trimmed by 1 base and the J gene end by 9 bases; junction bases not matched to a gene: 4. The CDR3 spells CAWSGTGVGEQFF. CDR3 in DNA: TGTGCCTGGAGTGGGACAGGGGTTGGTGAGCAGTTCTTC.

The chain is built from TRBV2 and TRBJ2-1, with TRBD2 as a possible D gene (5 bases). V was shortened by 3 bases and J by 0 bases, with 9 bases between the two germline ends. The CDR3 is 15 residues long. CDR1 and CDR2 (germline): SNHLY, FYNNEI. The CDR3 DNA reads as TGTGCCAGCAGTGAGCGGGCTTACTCCTACAATGAGCAGTTCTTC. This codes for CASSERAYSYNEQFF.

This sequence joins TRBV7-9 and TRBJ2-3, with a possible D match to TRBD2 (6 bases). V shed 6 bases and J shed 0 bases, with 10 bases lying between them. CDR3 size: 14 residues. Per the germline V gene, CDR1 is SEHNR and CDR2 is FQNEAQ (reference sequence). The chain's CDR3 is CASSGDLSTDTQYF. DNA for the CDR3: TGTGCCAGCAGTGGGGACTTGAGCACAGATACGCAGTATTTT.

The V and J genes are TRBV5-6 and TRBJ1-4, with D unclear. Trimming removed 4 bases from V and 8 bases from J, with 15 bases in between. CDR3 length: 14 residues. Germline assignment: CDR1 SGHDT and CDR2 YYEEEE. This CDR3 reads CASSLNEGREKLFF. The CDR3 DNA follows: TGTGCCAGCAGCCTGAATGAGGGTCGGGAAAAACTGTTTTTT.

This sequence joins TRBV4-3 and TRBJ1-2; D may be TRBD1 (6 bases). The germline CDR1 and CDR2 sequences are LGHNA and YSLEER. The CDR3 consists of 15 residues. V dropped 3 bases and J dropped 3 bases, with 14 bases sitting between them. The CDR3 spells CASSQGRGHDYGYTF. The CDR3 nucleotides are TGCGCCAGCAGCCAGGGACGGGGGCATGACTATGGCTACACCTTC.

Here the CDR3 reads CASSLLGQGAEAFF. The CDR3 nucleotides are TGTGCCAGCAGTTTACTGGGACAGGGGGCTGAAGCTTTCTTT. V usage is TRBV28 and J usage is TRBJ1-1; the match to TRBD1 covers 11 bases. In germline, CDR1 is MDHEN, CDR2 SYDVKM. The CDR3 is made up of 14 amino acids. The V segment lost 2 bases and the J segment 6 bases; nucleotides outside the gene matches: 2.

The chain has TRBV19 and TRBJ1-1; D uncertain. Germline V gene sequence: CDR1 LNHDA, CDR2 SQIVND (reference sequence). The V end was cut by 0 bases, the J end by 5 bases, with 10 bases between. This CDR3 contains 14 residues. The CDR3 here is CASSIEVRRTEAFF. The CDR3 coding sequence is TGTGCCAGTAGTATAGAGGTTCGGCGGACTGAAGCTTTCTTT. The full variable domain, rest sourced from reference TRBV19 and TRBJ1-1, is DGGITQSPKYLFRKEGQNVTLSCEQNLNHDAMYWYRQDPGQGLRLIYYSQIVNDFQKGDIAEGYSVSREKKESFPLTVTSAQKNPTAFYLCASSIEVRRTEAFFGQGTRLTVV.

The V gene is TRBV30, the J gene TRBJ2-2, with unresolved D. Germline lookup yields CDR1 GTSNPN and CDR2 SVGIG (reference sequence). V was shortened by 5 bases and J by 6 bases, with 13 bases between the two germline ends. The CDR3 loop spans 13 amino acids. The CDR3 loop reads CAWEREGAGELFF. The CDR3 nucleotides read TGTGCCTGGGAAAGGGAAGGAGCCGGGGAGCTGTTTTTT.